This T cell receptor (beta chain) was documented in a study of T cell repertoires in cytomegalovirus infection. Across the whole study: HLA-C-restricted CMV epitopes, recently identified, and well-studied HLA-B-restricted ones were used by the study. Signatures in public TCR beta sequences pointed to both CMV infection and matching HLA type. Regarding the study as a whole: Across the ex vivo response, the dominant clonotypes were HLA-C-restricted CMV-specific TCR beta clonotypes. Cumulative public TCR beta family frequency identified CMV carriers with the relevant HLA.

TCRdb re-derived calls from the reads in MiXCR, one entry per CDR3 protein. The repertoire has 44,000 or so distinct CDR3 sequences, around 23% of them found once; the top ten carry 80% to 90%. CDR3 length: 21 residues. Germline CDR1 MNHEY, CDR2 SVGEGT. The junction had 10 bases not matched to a gene; V was cut back by 0 bases and J by 1 base. For this clonotype: What it binds is unknown.

This sequence was found in a human donor in good health (CMV status not recorded). Some clones in this sample may be carry-over from other donors' samples. The rearrangement uses TRBV6-2 or TRBV6-3 and TRBJ2-1, with 15 positions matching TRBD2. The source was CD8+ T cells from cultured PBMCs, collected from culture after CMV antigen stimulation. CDR3 nucleotides: TGTGCCAGCAGTTACTCGAGGGGTGGGACTAGCGGGGGGCAGTCCTACAATGAGCAGTTCTTC. Translated: CASSYSRGGTSGGQSYNEQFF.